This TCR beta chain was documented in a study of untreated major depressive disorder. General study results and limits: Compared with controls, depressed patients showed more TRBV05-01 (Vbeta 5.1) usage in CD4+ T cells.

Sequencing used immunoSEQ multiplex PCR; TCRdb keeps in-frame clones, though not all of them. There are around 23,000 clones in the sample; roughly nine tenths occur only once, and 0.7% to 0.85% lies in the top ten. The germline gives CDR1 MNHEY, CDR2 SVGAGI. The CDR3 has 12 amino acids. V gave up 6 bases and J gave up 9 bases; unmatched junction bases: 5. In the case of this clone: Its antigen is currently unknown.

The V call is TRBV6-5, the J call TRBJ2-3; 8 nucleotides line up with TRBD2. The sequenced sample was CD4+ T cells from PBMCs. The receptor was isolated from a woman aged 30 to 39 with major depressive disorder. CDR3 sequence reads: CASRIREGTQYF. Here the CDR3 DNA reads TGTGCCAGCAGGATTCGGGAGGGAACGCAGTATTTT.